Below, 30 T cell receptor beta chains from the same sample are listed, as sequenced in a study of T cell responses to AZD1222 COVID-19 vaccine. Sequencing used immunoSEQ multiplex PCR; TCRdb keeps in-frame clones, though not all of them. The sample consists of approximately 150,000 clones, more than 80% of them appearing once. Sequences were derived from peripheral blood, sampled on day 0 of MenACWY control vaccination. Receptors were obtained from an adult in good health.

The V gene is TRBV24-1, the J gene TRBJ2-1; D is ambiguous. Germline loops: CDR1 KGHDR, CDR2 SFDVKD. This CDR3 contains 16 residues. Trimming cost V 3 bases and J 0 bases, with 11 bases left between them. The CDR3 sequence: CATSDGLSGSYNEQFF. CDR3 DNA: TGTGCCACCAGTGATGGTTTGAGTGGCTCCTACAATGAGCAGTTCTTC.

The chain employs TRBV2 and TRBJ2-3; no definite D call. There are 10 residues in the CDR3. Germline V lookup: CDR1 SNHLY, CDR2 FYNNEI. V was clipped by 10 bases and J by 5 bases, with 7 bases between them. This CDR3 reads CATLLDTQYF. The CDR3 region has the DNA TGTGCCACCCTATTAGATACGCAGTATTTT.

This sequence joins TRBV6-1 and TRBJ1-2; tentatively, D is TRBD1 (6 bases). Germline-derived CDR1 and CDR2 are MNHNS and SASEGT. The CDR3 totals 11 residues. Trimming stripped 1 base from V and 13 bases from J, with 10 bases between. In nucleotides, the CDR3 is TGTGCCAGCAGTGAAGGGGGGCGCGCCACCTTC. Residues: CASSEGGRATF.

The chain couples TRBV4-3 to TRBJ1-2, with D possibly being TRBD1 (6 bases). With 0 bases removed from V and 5 bases from J, the gap between germline ends came to 13 bases. Germline CDR1 LGHNA, CDR2 YSLEER. CDR3 length: 15 amino acids. As DNA, the CDR3 is TGCGCCAGCAGCCAAGATTCAGGGGATTTATATGGCTACACCTTC. Translation gives CASSQDSGDLYGYTF.

The chain is built from TRBV2 and TRBJ1-5; D perhaps matches TRBD1 (6 bases). Germline CDR1 reads SNHLY; CDR2 reads FYNNEI. The V end lost 4 bases, the J end lost 5 bases, and 12 bases lay between the germline ends. The CDR3 consists of 14 residues. CDR3 loop: CASSVATGYQPQHF. The CDR3 bases are TGTGCCAGCAGTGTGGCCACAGGGTATCAGCCCCAGCATTTT.

This clone was seen just once. The chain employs TRBV27 and TRBJ1-4, with 12 bases fitting TRBD1. The germline gives CDR1 MNHEY, CDR2 SMNVEV (reference sequence). V lost 6 bases to trimming and J lost 7 bases; unmatched junction nucleotides: 15. The CDR3 has 18 residues. Written as DNA, the CDR3 is TGTGCCAGCAGCTCACTCCAAGTCAGGGGACAGGGGGCTGAAAAACTGTTTTTT. This gives the protein CASSSLQVRGQGAEKLFF. Using reference TRBV27 and TRBJ1-4 for the parts outside the CDR3, the full variable domain is EAQVTQNPRYLITVTGKKLTVTCSQNMNHEYMSWYRQDPGLGLRQIYYSMNVEVTDKGDVPEGYKVSRKEKRNFPLILESPSPNQTSLYFCASSSLQVRGQGAEKLFFGSGTQLSVL.

V usage is TRBV5-1 and J usage is TRBJ1-1; no clear D gene. This CDR3 has 13 residues. V lost 0 bases and J lost 7, with 10 bases in between. CDR1 and CDR2 from the germline V gene are SGHRS and YFSETQ. The CDR3 bases are TGCGCCAGCAGCTTGGGCCCCGAGGGTGAAGCTTTCTTT. Translated, it gives CASSLGPEGEAFF.

The genes are TRBV14 and TRBJ2-1; 8 bases map to TRBD1. The CDR3 is made up of 16 amino acids. CDR1 and CDR2 from the germline V gene are SGHDN and FVKESK. Trimming cost V 4 bases and J 7 bases; bases outside gene matches: 12. The CDR3 loop is CASSRAWTGTLNEQFF. The CDR3 DNA reads as TGTGCCAGCAGCCGCGCATGGACAGGGACTTTGAATGAGCAGTTCTTC.

The chain couples TRBV5-1 to TRBJ1-6; possible D gene TRBD1, 5 bases. The CDR3 has 14 residues. Germline loops: CDR1 SGHRS, CDR2 YFSETQ. The ends were cut back, 9 bases at V and 5 bases at J, with 15 bases in the middle. The CDR3 sequence is CATREGADNSPLHF. For the CDR3, the DNA is TGCGCCACCAGGGAGGGAGCCGATAATTCACCCCTCCACTTT. The whole variable domain, remainder taken from reference TRBV5-1 and TRBJ1-6, is KAGVTQTPRYLIKTRGQQVTLSCSPISGHRSVSWYQQTPGQGLQFLFEYFSETQRNKGNFPGRFSGRQFSNSRSEMNVSTLELGDSALYLCATREGADNSPLHFGNGTRLTVT.

This chain joins TRBV6-1 and TRBJ2-4; no firm D call. Trimming pared 0 bases from V and 8 bases from J, leaving 17 bases between. The CDR3 contains 16 residues. Germline loops: CDR1 MNHNS, CDR2 SASEGT. The CDR3 region is CASSEATDGGRDIQYF. The CDR3 DNA sequence: TGTGCCAGCAGTGAAGCGACGGACGGCGGTAGGGACATTCAGTACTTC.

The chain employs TRBV6-5 and TRBJ2-1, with D unclear. This CDR3 is 13 amino acids long. V was trimmed by 6 bases and J by 8 bases, leaving 14 bases between them. Germline V gene sequence: CDR1 MNHEY, CDR2 SVGAGI. The CDR3 DNA sequence: TGTGCCAGCAGCGCCGTTTGGGCAGATGAGCAGTTCTTC. Its translation is CASSAVWADEQFF.

This chain uses TRBV6-4 with TRBJ2-7, with a weak D call TRBD2 (5 bases). The CDR3 is 14 residues long. The germline V gene has CDR1 MRHNA and CDR2 SNTAGT. The ends were cut back, 3 bases at V and 5 bases at J, with 14 bases in the middle. The CDR3 loop reads CASSETPGSNEQYF. In DNA form, the CDR3 reads TGTGCCAGCAGTGAGACACCGGGGAGCAACGAGCAGTACTTC.

The V and J genes are TRBV5-1 and TRBJ2-7; maybe TRBD2 (5 bases). With 0 bases removed from V and 3 bases from J, the gap between germline ends came to 10 bases. This CDR3 spans 14 amino acids. Germline lookup yields CDR1 SGHRS and CDR2 YFSETQ. The CDR3 nucleotides read TGCGCCAGCAGCTTGGGTCCGGGGAACTACGAGCAGTACTTC. Its protein product is CASSLGPGNYEQYF.

The chain recombines TRBV9 with TRBJ1-3; D possibly corresponds to TRBD1 (6 bases). CDR1 and CDR2 (germline): SGDLS, YYNGEE. The CDR3 spans 18 residues. With 4 bases removed from V and 0 bases from J, the gap between germline ends came to 20 bases. As DNA, the CDR3 is TGTGCCAGCAGCCCGACCCTCGGGGGCCTGTTCTCTGGAAACACCATATATTTT. Residues: CASSPTLGGLFSGNTIYF.

V usage is TRBV4-3 and J usage is TRBJ1-2; D is undetermined. The germline V and J ends were trimmed by 0 bases and 0 bases, with 17 bases remaining between them. The germline V gene encodes CDR1 LGHNA and CDR2 YSLEER. The CDR3 is 18 residues long. The CDR3 loop is CASSQDRPPQLTNYGYTF. CDR3 sequence (DNA): TGCGCCAGCAGCCAAGATCGCCCCCCACAGCTCACTAACTATGGCTACACCTTC.

This clone occurred once. In DNA form, the CDR3 reads TGTGCCAGCAGCCTGGATAGCGGGATAGCCGAGCAGTACTTC. This encodes CASSLDSGIAEQYF. This chain uses TRBV7-3 with TRBJ2-7; 8 nucleotides match TRBD2. From germline, CDR1 is SGHTA and CDR2 FQGTGA. This CDR3 is built from 14 residues. V lost 5 bases, J lost 6 bases, and 9 bases stayed unmatched.

The chain couples TRBV5-4 to TRBJ2-6; TRBD2 is a possible D gene (6 bases). The CDR3 is 18 amino acids. V was shortened by 4 bases and J by 2 bases, with 19 bases between the two germline ends. From germline, CDR1 is SGHNT and CDR2 YYREEE (reference sequence). As DNA, the CDR3 is TGTGCCAGCAGCATGCGCGGCAAGGGAGGCCCTGGGGCCAACGTCCTGACTTTC. It codes for CASSMRGKGGPGANVLTF.

The rearrangement joins TRBV6-1 to TRBJ1-2; D unclear. V was cut by 0 bases and J by 4 bases, with 6 bases left in between. The CDR3 is made up of 13 amino acids. CDR1 and CDR2 from the germline V gene are MNHNS and SASEGT. CDR3 sequence: CASSEARGYGYTF. CDR3 sequence (DNA): TGTGCCAGCAGTGAAGCTCGGGGCTATGGCTACACCTTC.

This chain uses TRBV14 with TRBJ1-1; maybe TRBD1 (6 bases). Germline V CDR1 and CDR2: SGHDN, FVKESK. V was cut by 1 base and J by 4 bases, with 13 bases left in between. There are 15 residues in the CDR3. The CDR3 is CASSQVGGAITEAFF. The CDR3 DNA follows: TGTGCCAGCAGCCAAGTAGGGGGGGCGATCACTGAAGCTTTCTTT.

The rearrangement links TRBV5-6 to TRBJ1-4; D uncertain. CDR3 length: 14 amino acids. CDR1 is SGHDT and CDR2 is YYEEEE in the germline V gene. Trimming took 0 bases from V and 10 from J, leaving 13 bases between them. The CDR3 sequence: CASSLVQSSAKLFF. DNA for the CDR3: TGTGCCAGCAGCTTGGTACAGTCCTCCGCAAAACTGTTTTTT.

This clone was counted only a few times. The chain links TRBV29-1 to TRBJ1-5; D is unclear. The CDR3 is 12 residues long. Looked up from germline, CDR1 is SQVTM and CDR2 is ANQGSEA. Trimming removed 4 bases from V and 5 bases from J, with 9 bases in between. The CDR3 spells CSVGSDYQPQHF. In nucleotides, the CDR3 is TGCAGCGTTGGGTCGGACTATCAGCCCCAGCATTTT.

The V gene is TRBV7-9, the J gene TRBJ2-7, with a tentative D call TRBD1 (6 bases). This CDR3 spans 13 amino acids. The V gene lost 6 bases and the J gene lost 10 bases, with 19 bases spanning the gap. CDR1 is SEHNR, CDR2 FQNEAQ, per germline (reference sequence). CDR3 region: CASSQDSQGIQYF. CDR3 coding DNA: TGTGCCAGCAGTCAGGACAGCCAGGGGATCCAGTACTTC.

The V and J genes are TRBV5-8 and TRBJ2-7, with 8 bases aligning to TRBD2. V lost 4 bases and J lost 3; bases outside the gene matches: 9. The CDR3 loop spans 15 amino acids. CDR1 is SGHTS and CDR2 is YDEGEE in the germline V gene. DNA of the CDR3: TGTGCCAGCAGCGAAGGACTAGCAAAGATCTACGAGCAGTACTTC. Its protein is CASSEGLAKIYEQYF.

This chain links TRBV7-9 with TRBJ1-6; D might be TRBD1 (5 bases). Trimming left V 1 base short and J 8 bases short, with 9 bases between. From germline, CDR1 is SEHNR and CDR2 FQNEAQ (reference sequence). The CDR3 is 14 amino acids. The CDR3: CASSLGRVDSPLHF. CDR3 nucleotide sequence: TGTGCCAGCAGCTTAGGCAGGGTTGATTCACCCCTCCACTTT.

This chain joins TRBV28 and TRBJ1-2; D gene uncertain. Germline CDR1 and CDR2: MDHEN and SYDVKM. Trimming left V 1 base short and J 5 bases short, with 11 bases between. The CDR3 loop spans 14 amino acids. The CDR3 loop reads CASSLYRSVYGYTF. CDR3 coding DNA: TGTGCCAGCAGTTTATATCGATCGGTATATGGCTACACCTTC.

This clone was counted at least ten times. The gene calls are TRBV28 and TRBJ1-3, with unresolved D. Trimming took 3 bases from V and 1 from J, leaving 7 bases between them. Per the germline V gene, CDR1 is MDHEN and CDR2 is SYDVKM. This CDR3 has 14 residues. CDR3 DNA: TGTGCCAGCAGTTTTCGGAGGTCTGGAAACACCATATATTTT. Protein: CASSFRRSGNTIYF.

V is TRBV10-3 and J is TRBJ1-2; 9 nucleotides line up with TRBD1. Germline CDR1 ENHRY, CDR2 SYGVKD. There are 14 residues in the CDR3. V was clipped by 7 bases and J by 5 bases; unmatched bases: 8. This chain's CDR3 is CAIKTGTGIYGYTF. In DNA, the CDR3 is TGTGCCATCAAAACCGGGACAGGGATTTATGGCTACACCTTC.

The rearrangement uses TRBV3-1 (or the pseudogene TRBV3-2) and TRBJ1-3; D is undetermined. V lost 1 base to trimming and J lost 0 bases, with 13 bases between them. Germline V gene sequence: CDR1 LGHDT, CDR2 YNNKEL (reference sequence). The length of the CDR3 is 17 residues. This CDR3 reads CASSQGGTVSSGNTIYF. CDR3 sequence (DNA): TGTGCCAGCAGCCAAGGGGGTACAGTGAGCTCTGGAAACACCATATATTTT.

The chain links TRBV28 to TRBJ1-5; D is perhaps TRBD1 (5 bases). The CDR3 length is 15 residues. Germline-derived CDR1 and CDR2 are MDHEN and SYDVKM. V was trimmed by 3 bases and J by 1 base, leaving 10 bases between them. CDR3 bases: TGTGCCAGCAGTTTCTCAGGGATGAGCAATCAGCCCCAGCATTTT. Translating gives CASSFSGMSNQPQHF.

The chain employs TRBV5-1 and TRBJ2-5, with a tentative D call TRBD2 (6 bases). This CDR3 comprises 12 residues. CDR1 is SGHRS and CDR2 is YFSETQ in the germline V gene. Trimming shortened V by 7 bases and J by 5 bases, and 12 bases separated the two germline ends. CDR3 sequence reads: CASAAGMETQYF. CDR3 in DNA: TGCGCCAGCGCAGCGGGTATGGAGACCCAGTACTTC.